This TCR beta chain was sequenced for a study of CXCR3-negative and CXCR3-positive naive CD8 T cells. Study results and limitations: CXCR3-positive naive cells carried more hydrophobic TRB CDR3s than CXCR3-negative naive cells did. Diversity in memory CD8+ cells fell much lower than the comparably high levels seen in both naive subsets.

Definition of naive CD8+ T cells rested on a CD45RO-CCR7+CD27+CD95- profile. All TRB cDNA libraries came from 5' RACE performed with UMI labels. TCRdb re-called the 5' RACE reads; one entry per CDR3 protein, DNA not given. This listing includes 70,000 to 95,000 distinct CDR3 sequences. As concerns this clonotype: No antigen is known for it.

Sequenced sample: naive CXCR3- CD8+ T cells from blood. The subset denotes: CD45RO-CCR7+CD27+CD95- naive CD8+ T cells lacking CXCR3 (TNR3-). This clonotype originated in a human donor in good health. Some clones in this sample may be carry-over from other donors' samples.

The CDR3 loop reads CASSSELGTQGWEETQYF. This sequence joins TRBV12-3 or TRBV12-4 and TRBJ2-5; TCRdb reports TRBD2, a call that lacks DNA to check it against. This CDR3 contains 18 residues.